These T cell receptor beta chains were read from a single sample in a study of T-cell reconstitution after alpha-beta-depleted transplantation in children. Each CDR3 protein is one row after TCRdb ran MiXCR on the PCR reads. The sample has more than 550,000 distinct CDR3 sequences, over 9.5% seen once; the top ten hold roughly 4%. This specimen was PBMCs from the stem cell graft donor, taken from the stem cell graft. The receptors were sampled from a human donor who donated a stem cell graft to a child with acute myeloid leukemia. CDR3s include the opening cysteine and the closing phenylalanine or tryptophan. A D gene is named only where the DNA matches it firmly. Expanded clones get a size class; other rows say once, few or many, or leave the size out.

CDR3nt: TGTGCCATCAGTGAGTCGGGGGGACAGGGACTACTGGGATACAATGAGCAGTTCTTC
CDR3aa: CAISESGGQGLLGYNEQFF
v_gene: TRBV10-3
len: 19
abundance: .
d_gene: TRBD1
j_gene: TRBJ2-1

CDR3nt: TGTGCCAGCAGGGACTCTGGAGCGAACTACGAGCAGTACTTC
CDR3aa: CASRDSGANYEQYF
v_gene: TRBV7-2
len: 14
abundance: few
d_gene: .
j_gene: TRBJ2-7

CDR3nt: TGTGCCTGGAGGGACAGGGCACCCTATGGCTACACCTTC
CDR3aa: CAWRDRAPYGYTF
v_gene: TRBV30
len: 13
abundance: few
d_gene: TRBD1
j_gene: TRBJ1-2

CDR3nt: TGTGCCAGCAGTTACGCAGGAGGGGCGCGGGGGGACACTGAAGCTTTCTTT
CDR3aa: CASSYAGGARGDTEAFF
v_gene: TRBV6-5
len: 17
abundance: .
d_gene: .
j_gene: TRBJ1-1

CDR3nt: TGTGCCAGCAGTGACCGGGCACCCTCCGGGGAGCTGTTTTTT
CDR3aa: CASSDRAPSGELFF
v_gene: TRBV6-2/TRBV6-3
len: 14
abundance: many
d_gene: .
j_gene: TRBJ2-2

CDR3nt: TGCAGCGTTTCCGTCCTTCAGGGCACCGGGGAGCTGTTTTTT
CDR3aa: CSVSVLQGTGELFF
v_gene: TRBV29-1
len: 14
abundance: .
d_gene: .
j_gene: TRBJ2-2

CDR3nt: TGTGCCAGCAGTTCCGGGACATATGGCTACACCTTC
CDR3aa: CASSSGTYGYTF
v_gene: TRBV6-2/TRBV6-3
len: 12
abundance: few
d_gene: .
j_gene: TRBJ1-2

CDR3nt: TGTGCCATCAGCGAAACTAGCAGCTCCTACAATGAGCAGTTCTTC
CDR3aa: CAISETSSSYNEQFF
v_gene: TRBV10-3
len: 15
abundance: many
d_gene: .
j_gene: TRBJ2-1

CDR3nt: TGTGCCAGCAGCTTAGATGGTGGGGGGAATGAGCAGTTCTTC
CDR3aa: CASSLDGGGNEQFF
v_gene: TRBV7-2
len: 14
abundance: .
d_gene: .
j_gene: TRBJ2-1

CDR3nt: TGCAGTGCTAGATGGCAGGGAGGGGGTGAGCAGTACTTC
CDR3aa: CSARWQGGGEQYF
v_gene: TRBV20-1
len: 13
abundance: .
d_gene: .
j_gene: TRBJ2-7

CDR3nt: TGTGCCAGCAGCCAAGATCTAGGGAGCGGGCCCCTCACCGGGGAGCTGTTTTTT
CDR3aa: CASSQDLGSGPLTGELFF
v_gene: TRBV14
len: 18
abundance: .
d_gene: .
j_gene: TRBJ2-2

CDR3nt: TGCAGCGTTGGAAAGAGGACAGGGGGCGTGAACACTGAAGCTTTCTTT
CDR3aa: CSVGKRTGGVNTEAFF
v_gene: TRBV29-1
len: 16
abundance: .
d_gene: TRBD1
j_gene: TRBJ1-1

CDR3nt: TGTGCCAGCATCAGGGGGGCGGGAGACTTCTACGAGCAGTACTTC
CDR3aa: CASIRGAGDFYEQYF
v_gene: TRBV6-2/TRBV6-3
len: 15
abundance: .
d_gene: .
j_gene: TRBJ2-7

CDR3nt: TGCGCCAGCAGCTTGGAGAAACTAGGATCTAGCACAGATACGCAGTATTTT
CDR3aa: CASSLEKLGSSTDTQYF
v_gene: TRBV5-1
len: 17
abundance: few
d_gene: .
j_gene: TRBJ2-3

CDR3nt: TGTGCCAGCAGCTCAACCGAAGAAGCTTTCTTT
CDR3aa: CASSSTEEAFF
v_gene: TRBV3-1
len: 11
abundance: few
d_gene: .
j_gene: TRBJ1-1

CDR3nt: TGTGCCAGCAGGGGCGTCGCGGGAGGGCCCTACGAGCAGTACTTC
CDR3aa: CASRGVAGGPYEQYF
v_gene: TRBV2
len: 15
abundance: many
d_gene: TRBD2
j_gene: TRBJ2-7

CDR3nt: TGCAGTGCTATTCCGGGACAGGGGACGACTGAAGCTTTCTTT
CDR3aa: CSAIPGQGTTEAFF
v_gene: TRBV20-1
len: 14
abundance: few
d_gene: TRBD1
j_gene: TRBJ1-1

CDR3nt: TGCAGTGCTAGAGCCCGGGGGCGTCCTATTAATGAGCAGTTCTTC
CDR3aa: CSARARGRPINEQFF
v_gene: TRBV20-1
len: 15
abundance: .
d_gene: .
j_gene: TRBJ2-1

CDR3nt: TGTGCCAGCAGAGCTGGACCCCGCTCCTACAATGAGCAGTTCTTC
CDR3aa: CASRAGPRSYNEQFF
v_gene: TRBV5-6
len: 15
abundance: .
d_gene: .
j_gene: TRBJ2-1

CDR3nt: TGTGCCAGCAGTGATGATAGCGGGTCCGCGGAGACCCAGTACTTC
CDR3aa: CASSDDSGSAETQYF
v_gene: TRBV2
len: 15
abundance: few
d_gene: TRBD2
j_gene: TRBJ2-5

CDR3nt: TGTGCCAGCAGCCAAGATCCGGACAGCAATTCACCCCTCCACTTT
CDR3aa: CASSQDPDSNSPLHF
v_gene: TRBV3-1
len: 15
abundance: .
d_gene: .
j_gene: TRBJ1-6

CDR3nt: TGTGCCAGCAGTTACGCTAGCGGGAGGGCCAGCTACGAGCAGTACTTC
CDR3aa: CASSYASGRASYEQYF
v_gene: TRBV6-5
len: 16
abundance: .
d_gene: TRBD2
j_gene: TRBJ2-7

CDR3nt: TGTGCCAGCAGGTCCGGGGGGCTACCCTACGAGCAGTACTTC
CDR3aa: CASRSGGLPYEQYF
v_gene: TRBV7-6
len: 14
abundance: few
d_gene: .
j_gene: TRBJ2-7

CDR3nt: TGTGCCAGCAGCCGCAGTCCTTCACAGTTACAAGAGACCCAGTACTTC
CDR3aa: CASSRSPSQLQETQYF
v_gene: TRBV7-2
len: 16
abundance: .
d_gene: .
j_gene: TRBJ2-5

CDR3nt: TGCGCCAGCAGGCAAGACACCGCCGGGGAGCTGTTTTTT
CDR3aa: CASRQDTAGELFF
v_gene: TRBV5-1
len: 13
abundance: few
d_gene: .
j_gene: TRBJ2-2

CDR3nt: TGTGCCAGCGGCCAGGGGACAGGGAAGCAGTTCTTC
CDR3aa: CASGQGTGKQFF
v_gene: TRBV28
len: 12
abundance: few
d_gene: TRBD1
j_gene: TRBJ2-1

CDR3nt: TGTGCCAGCAGCGTAGGCCGGACTAGCGGTGAGCAGTACTTC
CDR3aa: CASSVGRTSGEQYF
v_gene: TRBV9
len: 14
abundance: .
d_gene: TRBD2
j_gene: TRBJ2-7

CDR3nt: TGTGCCAGCAGCTTAGTAGCGGGAGAAATCTACGAGCAGTACTTC
CDR3aa: CASSLVAGEIYEQYF
v_gene: TRBV7-2
len: 15
abundance: many
d_gene: TRBD2
j_gene: TRBJ2-7

CDR3nt: TGCGCCAGCAGCCTGGACGGGGAACCTCGGACCGAGCAGTACTTC
CDR3aa: CASSLDGEPRTEQYF
v_gene: TRBV5-1
len: 15
abundance: few
d_gene: .
j_gene: TRBJ2-7